This TCR beta chain is drawn from a study of CD8+ T cells in alopecia areata. Study conclusions and caveats: In scalp and blood during tofacitinib, many expanded lesional clones persisted. Expanded CD8+ clones among the top 100, and scalp clonality, were significantly decreased by tofacitinib.

This sample's treatment: oral pan-JAK inhibitor, 5-10 mg twice daily. Alopecia areata patients had lesional scalp punch biopsies and peripheral blood taken from them. Investigators isolated RNA and reverse transcribed it into cDNA to act as the sequencing template. The table came from immunoSEQ multiplex PCR; TCRdb's copy has only in-frame clones and leaves some out. This table has roughly 210,000 clones, around 43% appearing once. As regards this clone: Antigen unknown.

J gave up 2 bases and V 4 bases, and 10 bases lay outside the gene matches. The CDR3 loop spans 16 amino acids. Germline V gives CDR1 SGHTA, CDR2 FQGNSA. This receptor was taken from a human donor with alopecia areata. This chain links TRBV7-2 with TRBJ2-5; 7 nucleotides agree with TRBD2. This sample comprised CD4+ T cells sorted from blood, obtained around week 36, from a patient treated with tofacitinib. The CDR3 bases are TGTGCCAGCAGCTCCCAACTAGCGTACGTACAAGAGACCCAGTACTTC. Its protein product is CASSSQLAYVQETQYF.